The 30 T cell receptor beta chains below were found in one sample sequenced in a study of T cell responses to AZD1222 COVID-19 vaccine (dated by TCRdb to the early 2020s). The time point label of this sample denotes: about 28 days (+/-7) after the second vaccine dose. The library came from the immunoSEQ multiplex PCR assay. The immuneACCESS repertoire file appears here via TCRdb, limited to in-frame rearrangements. These files lack a portion of the clones; in checked studies, under half of the deficit traces to unresolved V genes, and the cause of the others is not known. Here the sample has about 170,000 clones; roughly 85% occur a single time. The biggest ten clones account for 0.85% to 1.2% of the sample. The specimen comprised peripheral blood, sampled 28 days after the second AZD1222 dose. These receptors were collected from an adult who received the AZD1222 COVID-19 vaccine.

The CDR3 protein is CASSLRGEQYF. In DNA, the CDR3 is TGTGCCAGCAGTTTGAGAGGGGAGCAGTACTTC. This chain connects TRBV27 to TRBJ2-7, with TRBD2 as a possible D gene (5 bases). V was clipped by 3 bases and J by 7 bases, with 7 bases between them. Germline lookup yields CDR1 MNHEY and CDR2 SMNVEV (reference sequence). The CDR3 totals 11 residues.

The chain links TRBV6-2 or TRBV6-3 to TRBJ2-7; D unresolved. There are 15 residues in the CDR3. Germline V lookup: CDR1 MNHEY, CDR2 SVGEGT. Trimming took 2 bases from V and 1 from J, leaving 12 bases between them. DNA for the CDR3: TGTGCCAGCAGTTACAGGCAGATACGTTCCTACGAGCAGTACTTC. This encodes CASSYRQIRSYEQYF.

The CDR3 nucleotides read TGTGCCAGCTCACCGCAGGGTTTGTACGAGCAGTACTTC. It specifies CASSPQGLYEQYF. The rearrangement uses TRBV18 and TRBJ2-7; D may be TRBD1 (5 bases). The germline V gene encodes CDR1 KGHSH and CDR2 LQKENI. The CDR3 has 13 amino acids. Trimming pared 3 bases from V and 4 bases from J, leaving 10 bases between. The entire variable domain, with the rest obtained from reference TRBV18 and TRBJ2-7, is as follows: NAGVMQNPRHLVRRRGQEARLRCSPMKGHSHVYWYRQLPEEGLKFMVYLQKENIIDESGMPKERFSAEFPKEGPSILRIQQVVRGDSAAYFCASSPQGLYEQYFGPGTRLTVT.

V and J are TRBV6-2 or TRBV6-3 and TRBJ1-4; the D is unclear. V lost 0 bases and J 7 bases, leaving 12 bases between the germline ends. This CDR3 contains 15 residues. Germline loops: CDR1 MNHEY, CDR2 SVGEGT. The CDR3 DNA reads as TGTGCCAGCAGTTACTCGGAGCTATCGAGTGAAAAACTGTTTTTT. The encoded protein is CASSYSELSSEKLFF.

The J gene is TRBJ2-2, the V gene TRBV25-1; 7 bases map to TRBD1. Germline V lookup: CDR1 MGHDK, CDR2 SYGVNS. This CDR3 has 13 amino acids. Unmatched junction bases numbered 3, after V lost 7 bases and J lost 4 bases. The CDR3 region is CASTYRGTGELFF. As DNA, the CDR3 is TGTGCCAGCACCTACAGGGGCACCGGGGAGCTGTTTTTT.

This clone showed up just a few times. V usage is TRBV7-2 and J usage is TRBJ2-3; TRBD1 is a possible D gene (6 bases). Trimming stripped 5 bases from V and 2 bases from J, with 11 bases between. The CDR3 length is 14 residues. The germline CDR1 and CDR2 sequences are SGHTA and FQGNSA. The CDR3, as DNA: TGTGCCAGCAGCGTGACAGGTCACACAGATACGCAGTATTTT. It codes for CASSVTGHTDTQYF.

The chain recombines TRBV10-3 with TRBJ2-7; 10 bases agree with TRBD1. Germline lookup yields CDR1 ENHRY and CDR2 SYGVKD. V trimming: 4 bases; J trimming: 0 bases; junction bases outside the gene matches: 6. CDR3 length: 16 amino acids. The CDR3 coding sequence is TGTGCCATCAGTGGGGGGACAGGGGCCTCCTCCTACGAGCAGTACTTC. Its protein is CAISGGTGASSYEQYF.

This clone was recorded a few times. The chain employs TRBV4-1 and TRBJ1-2; 9 bases are shared with TRBD1. Germline V gene data show CDR1 as MGHRA and CDR2 as YSYEKL. Trimming took 4 bases from V and 2 from J; bases not matched to a gene: 17. This CDR3 has 19 residues. CDR3 in amino acids: CASSLRGEGAGTGNYGYTF. CDR3 nucleotide sequence: TGCGCCAGCAGCCTCCGAGGCGAGGGGGCGGGGACAGGGAACTATGGCTACACCTTC.

The V gene is TRBV6-5, the J gene TRBJ1-3; tentative D call: TRBD1 (5 bases). From germline, CDR1 is MNHEY and CDR2 SVGAGI. With 5 bases removed from V and 0 bases from J, the gap between germline ends came to 11 bases. The CDR3 covers 15 residues. The CDR3 protein is CASSRGIGSGNTIYF. Written as DNA, the CDR3 is TGTGCCAGCAGTAGGGGAATAGGCTCTGGAAACACCATATATTTT.

This chain joins TRBV12-5 and TRBJ2-7; D uncertain. Germline V gives CDR1 LGHNT, CDR2 FRNRAP. V lost 3 bases, J lost 4 bases, and 7 bases lay in between. CDR3 length: 12 residues. CDR3 sequence: CASGLQSYEQYF. The CDR3 DNA reads TGTGCTAGTGGTTTACAGAGTTACGAGCAGTACTTC.

The chain is built from TRBV7-2 and TRBJ1-2; 7 bases match TRBD1. The CDR3 sequence is 12 residues long. V gave up 4 bases and J gave up 8 bases; unmatched junction bases: 4. The germline V gene has CDR1 SGHTA and CDR2 FQGNSA. The CDR3 sequence is CASSSQGGGYTF. DNA of the CDR3: TGTGCCAGCAGCTCCCAGGGGGGCGGCTACACCTTC.

This chain joins TRBV4-1 and TRBJ2-5; D is tentatively TRBD1 or TRBD2 (5 bases each). Germline loops: CDR1 MGHRA, CDR2 YSYEKL. The CDR3 loop spans 15 amino acids. V lost 2 bases to trimming and J lost 1 base, with 11 bases between them. For the CDR3, the DNA is TGCGCCAGCAGCCAATCCGGGACCCCCCAAGAGACCCAGTACTTC. Amino acid sequence: CASSQSGTPQETQYF.

The CDR3 is CASSSGQGVDEQYF. The CDR3 DNA reads as TGCGCCAGCAGCTCGGGACAGGGGGTTGACGAGCAGTACTTC. This chain joins TRBV5-1 and TRBJ2-7; 11 nucleotides agree with TRBD1. Germline V gene data show CDR1 as SGHRS and CDR2 as YFSETQ. CDR3 length: 14 amino acids. V trimming: 3 bases; J trimming: 5 bases; junction bases outside the gene matches: 4.

The V and J genes are TRBV10-2 and TRBJ1-6; the D is unclear. In germline, CDR1 is WSHSY, CDR2 SAAADI. Trimming shortened V by 8 bases and J by 3 bases, and 8 bases separated the two germline ends. This CDR3 contains 13 residues. The CDR3 region has the DNA TGCGCCAGCGCCAAGGACTATAATTCACCCCTCCACTTT. Its protein is CASAKDYNSPLHF.

The chain links TRBV12-3 or TRBV12-4 to TRBJ2-5; possibly TRBD2 for D (5 bases). The CDR3 length is 13 residues. V gave up 10 bases and J gave up 2 bases, with 14 bases separating them. DNA for the CDR3: TGTGCCACCTCAAGGACTGGACAAGAGACCCAGTACTTC. This encodes CATSRTGQETQYF.

The chain joins TRBV21-1 to TRBJ1-5; the D call of TRBD1 is as the table states it, not checked on the DNA. TRBV21-1 represents a pseudogene. The CDR3 runs 15 residues. In DNA, the CDR3 is TGTGCCAGCAGCAAGGGCCCCAGGCCCAATCAGCCCCAGCATTTT. Amino acids: CASSKGPRPNQPQHF.

The count of this clone is one. V is TRBV7-9 and J is TRBJ2-3; D could derive from TRBD1 or TRBD2 (5 bases each). V lost 0 bases to trimming and J lost 2 bases, with 12 bases between them. Germline V gene sequence: CDR1 SEHNR, CDR2 FQNEAQ (reference sequence). This CDR3 spans 16 amino acids. The CDR3 bases are TGTGCCAGCAGCTTAGCGGTCGGGACGGACACAGATACGCAGTATTTT. Protein: CASSLAVGTDTDTQYF.

This clone was detected only once. The chain links TRBV11-2 to TRBJ2-7; TRBD1 might be the D (5 bases). V was pared by 3 bases and J by 5 bases, with 11 bases between. The V gene's germline CDR1 is SGHAT and CDR2 FQNNGV. This CDR3 region has 13 residues. The CDR3, as DNA: TGTGCCAGCAGCTTTCAGGGTTTTCACGAGCAGTACTTC. Translation: CASSFQGFHEQYF.

V and J are TRBV29-1 and TRBJ2-7; D gene unclear. Between the trimmed V and J ends, which lost 7 bases and 3 bases, there was a span of 13 bases. Per germline, CDR1 SQVTM and CDR2 ANQGSEA. CDR3 length: 12 residues. CDR3 coding DNA: TGCAGCGCCGCGGACGAAAGCTACGAGCAGTACTTC. As protein: CSAADESYEQYF.

The rearrangement uses TRBV27 and TRBJ1-4; 9 bases are shared with TRBD1. CDR1 and CDR2 (germline): MNHEY, SMNVEV (reference sequence). The CDR3 is made up of 14 amino acids. V shed 6 bases and J 5 bases; nucleotides not matched to a gene: 4. The chain's CDR3 is CASRTGGKNEKLFF. CDR3 DNA: TGTGCCAGCAGGACAGGGGGTAAGAATGAAAAACTGTTTTTT. Combining the CDR3 with reference TRBV27 and TRBJ1-4 gives the whole variable domain EAQVTQNPRYLITVTGKKLTVTCSQNMNHEYMSWYRQDPGLGLRQIYYSMNVEVTDKGDVPEGYKVSRKEKRNFPLILESPSPNQTSLYFCASRTGGKNEKLFFGSGTQLSVL.

This rearrangement joins TRBV7-6 to TRBJ2-6, with a possible D match to TRBD2 (6 bases). Germline CDR1 is SGHVS and CDR2 is FNYEAQ. This CDR3 spans 16 amino acids. V was trimmed by 6 bases and J by 1 base, leaving 13 bases between them. The CDR3 sequence: CASSGPGGSGANVLTF. DNA for the CDR3: TGTGCCAGCAGTGGTCCCGGGGGTTCTGGGGCCAACGTCCTGACTTTC.

J is TRBJ2-3 and V is TRBV14; no reliable D call. CDR3 size: 15 residues. The V end was cut by 2 bases, the J end by 0 bases, with 9 bases between. The germline V gene has CDR1 SGHDN and CDR2 FVKESK. CDR3 protein: CASSQLGASTDTQYF. The CDR3 region has the DNA TGTGCCAGCAGCCAATTAGGAGCGAGCACAGATACGCAGTATTTT.

The chain couples TRBV11-2 to TRBJ2-2; TRBD1 is a possible D gene (6 bases). This CDR3 is built from 18 residues. The germline V gene has CDR1 SGHAT and CDR2 FQNNGV. Between the trimmed V and J ends, which lost 4 bases and 0 bases, there was a span of 18 bases. DNA of the CDR3: TGTGCCAGCAGCTCGCAACATACAGGGACCACGAACACCGGGGAGCTGTTTTTT. As protein: CASSSQHTGTTNTGELFF.

The chain's CDR3 is CASSKGTLVDTEAFF. CDR3 DNA: TGTGCCAGCAGCAAAGGGACCCTCGTGGACACTGAAGCTTTCTTT. The rearrangement links TRBV5-4 to TRBJ1-1; the D gene is possibly TRBD1 (5 bases). CDR3 length: 15 amino acids. Germline CDR1 and CDR2: SGHNT and YYREEE (reference sequence). The V and J ends lost 4 bases and 3 bases respectively, with 16 bases between them.

This rearrangement joins TRBV4-1 to TRBJ2-5, with D maybe TRBD2 (6 bases). Germline V gives CDR1 MGHRA, CDR2 YSYEKL. The V gene lost 0 bases and the J gene lost 5 bases, with 13 bases spanning the gap. The CDR3 loop spans 15 amino acids. CDR3 loop: CASSQDAGRAETQYF. The CDR3 nucleotides are TGCGCCAGCAGCCAAGATGCGGGAAGGGCGGAGACCCAGTACTTC.

CDR3 region: CASSPDRVSYTF. For the CDR3, the DNA is TGTGCCAGCTCACCAGACAGGGTGAGCTACACCTTC. The rearrangement uses TRBV18 and TRBJ1-2; 7 nucleotides agree with TRBD1. The CDR3 runs to 12 residues. The V and J ends lost 2 bases and 9 bases, in that order; junction bases with no gene match: 3. The germline V gene encodes CDR1 KGHSH and CDR2 LQKENI.

The genes are TRBV11-2 and TRBJ1-2; D is possibly TRBD1 (6 bases). V shed 2 bases and J shed 8 bases, with 15 bases lying between them. The CDR3 sequence is 14 residues long. Germline V gene lookup returns CDR1 SGHAT and CDR2 FQNNGV. DNA of the CDR3: TGTGCCAGCAGCTTAAAAGACAGGACCTTGGGCTACACCTTC. Protein: CASSLKDRTLGYTF.

The chain recombines TRBV5-4 with TRBJ1-5; TRBD1 matches at 7 bases. Germline CDR1 SGHNT, CDR2 YYREEE (reference sequence). The CDR3 runs to 14 residues. Germline trimming cut 4 bases from V and 7 bases from J; bases unmatched to any gene: 8. The CDR3 region is CASSKTGSGQPQHF. CDR3 coding DNA: TGTGCCAGCAGCAAGACAGGGTCCGGGCAGCCCCAGCATTTT.

The V and J genes are TRBV5-5 and TRBJ1-5; maybe TRBD1 (5 bases). Per germline, CDR1 SGHKS and CDR2 YYEKEE (reference sequence). CDR3 length: 15 residues. V lost 2 bases and J 5 bases, leaving 14 bases between the germline ends. CDR3 amino acids: CASSLRIRGDQPQHF. DNA of the CDR3: TGTGCCAGCAGCTTAAGGATCCGAGGGGATCAGCCCCAGCATTTT.

The chain recombines TRBV5-4 with TRBJ2-1; no clear D gene. V was clipped by 0 bases and J by 10 bases, with 17 bases between them. CDR1 and CDR2 (germline): SGHNT, YYREEE (reference sequence). This CDR3 has 15 amino acids. Written as DNA, the CDR3 is TGTGCCAGCAGCTTGGACCCAGCCCTGAACCGCGAGCAGTTCTTC. Translating it yields CASSLDPALNREQFF.